This T cell receptor beta chain was obtained from a study of shared clonotypes between healthy human individuals. Study-wide results and caveats: Naive CD4 clonotypes were shared across several donors at about 5.3%.

With regard to this clone: Its antigen remains unknown.

The CDR3 totals 16 residues. V was cut by 5 bases and J by 4 bases, with 21 bases left in between. Germline assignment: CDR1 SGHVS and CDR2 FQNEAQ. About 30,000 T cell genomes, or roughly 200 ng DNA, went into the sorted-subset replicate PCRs. The repertoire was sequenced with immunoSEQ multiplex PCR; TCRdb's copy has only in-frame clones and lacks some. The sample shows under 1 million clones, around 93% of them seen only once. Selected positively for CCR7 and CD45RO-negative, naive CD8 cells excluded terminally differentiated effector memory CD45RA+ cells. The receptor's source is a man aged 30-40 years in good health. Sequenced: naive CD8+ T cells sorted from blood. The chain is built from TRBV7-8 and TRBJ2-7; D call uncertain. CDR3 protein: CASSNHGGSPTYEQYF. CDR3 nucleotides: TGTGCCAGCAGCAATCACGGCGGCTCTCCGACGTACGAGCAGTACTTC. The whole variable domain, filled in from reference TRBV7-8 and TRBJ2-7, reads GAGVSQSPRYKVAKRGQDVALRCDPISGHVSLFWYQQALGQGPEFLTYFQNEAQLDKSGLPSDRFFAERPEGSVSTLKIQRTQQEDSAVYLCASSNHGGSPTYEQYFGPGTRLTVT.